This TCR beta chain emerged from a study of blood T cell repertoires in COVID-19. Study background: The United States, Italy and Spain supplied acute and convalescent COVID-19 samples. T cells, B-cell-depleted T cells, or PBMCs provided the cDNA or gDNA that served as material.

The CDR3 covers 13 residues. V was clipped by 3 bases and J by 14 bases, with 17 bases between them. Germline CDR1 reads LNHDA; CDR2 reads SQIVND (reference sequence). Authors' processing steps: For nucleated cells, counts were estimated from reference gene primer amplification. The assay was immunoSEQ multiplex PCR, and TCRdb's table has in-frame clones only and misses some. V, J and clone size were drawn from that table, and D and trimming were deduced from the DNA. The sample yields under 300,000 clones, approximately 79% seen once. The V gene is TRBV19, the J gene TRBJ1-5; tentatively, D is TRBD1 (5 bases). The clonotype was recovered from an elderly woman with active or convalescent COVID-19. What was sequenced was peripheral blood. The CDR3 nucleotides are TGTGCCAGTAGTATTTCAGAGGCTGGGGCCAAGCATTTT. This sequence encodes CASSISEAGAKHF.